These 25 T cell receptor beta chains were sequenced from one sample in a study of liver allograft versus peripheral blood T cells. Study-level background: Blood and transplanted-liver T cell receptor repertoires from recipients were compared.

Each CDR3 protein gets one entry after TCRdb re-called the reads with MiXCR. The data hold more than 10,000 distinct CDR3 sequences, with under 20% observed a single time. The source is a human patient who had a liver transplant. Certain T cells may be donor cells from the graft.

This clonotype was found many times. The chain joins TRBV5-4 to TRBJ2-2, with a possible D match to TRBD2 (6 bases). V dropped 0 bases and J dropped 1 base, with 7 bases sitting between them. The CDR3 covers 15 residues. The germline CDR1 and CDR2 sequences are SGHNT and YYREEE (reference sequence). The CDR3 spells CASSLAGRNTGELFF. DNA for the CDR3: TGTGCCAGCAGCTTGGCCGGGAGGAACACCGGGGAGCTGTTTTTT.

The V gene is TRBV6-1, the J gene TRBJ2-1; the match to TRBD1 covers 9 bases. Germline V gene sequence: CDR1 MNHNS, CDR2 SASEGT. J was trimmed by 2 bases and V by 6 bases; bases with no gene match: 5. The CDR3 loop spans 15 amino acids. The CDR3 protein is CASSSGQGPYNEQFF. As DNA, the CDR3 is TGTGCCAGCAGCTCGGGACAGGGCCCCTACAATGAGCAGTTCTTC.

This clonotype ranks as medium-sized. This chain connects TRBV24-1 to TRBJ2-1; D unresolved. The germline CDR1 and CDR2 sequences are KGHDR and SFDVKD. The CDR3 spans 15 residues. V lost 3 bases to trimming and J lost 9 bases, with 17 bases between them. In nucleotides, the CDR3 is TGTGCCACCAGTGATCCCCCTCCGCGTAGTGCTGAGCAGTTCTTC. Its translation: CATSDPPPRSAEQFF.

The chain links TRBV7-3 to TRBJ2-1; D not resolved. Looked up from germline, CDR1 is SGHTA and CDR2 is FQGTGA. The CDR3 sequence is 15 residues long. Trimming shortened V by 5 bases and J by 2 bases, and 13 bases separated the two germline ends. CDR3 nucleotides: TGTGCCAGCAGCATCCGTCAGGCGACCTACAATGAGCAGTTCTTC. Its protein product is CASSIRQATYNEQFF.

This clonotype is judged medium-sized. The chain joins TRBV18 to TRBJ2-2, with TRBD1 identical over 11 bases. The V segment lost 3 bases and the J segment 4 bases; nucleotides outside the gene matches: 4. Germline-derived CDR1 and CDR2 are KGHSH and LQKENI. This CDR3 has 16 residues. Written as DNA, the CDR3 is TGTGCCAGCTCACCTGCCGGGACAGGGGGCACCGGGGAGCTGTTTTTT. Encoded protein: CASSPAGTGGTGELFF.

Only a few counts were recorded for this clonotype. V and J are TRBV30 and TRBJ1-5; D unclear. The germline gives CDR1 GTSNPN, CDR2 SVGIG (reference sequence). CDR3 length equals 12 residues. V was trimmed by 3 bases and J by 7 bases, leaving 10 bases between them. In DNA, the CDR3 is TGTGCCTGGAGCGAGACCGCACAGCCCCAGCATTTT. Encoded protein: CAWSETAQPQHF. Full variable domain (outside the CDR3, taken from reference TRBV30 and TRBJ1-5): SQTIHQWPATLVQPVGSPLSLECTVEGTSNPNLYWYRQAAGRGLQLLFYSVGIGQISSEVPQNLSASRPQDRQFILSSKKLLLSDSGFYLCAWSETAQPQHFGDGTRLSIL.

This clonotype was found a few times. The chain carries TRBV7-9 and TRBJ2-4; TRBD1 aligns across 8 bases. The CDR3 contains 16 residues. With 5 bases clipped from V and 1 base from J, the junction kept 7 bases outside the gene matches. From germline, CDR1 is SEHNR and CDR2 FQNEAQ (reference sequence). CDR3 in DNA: TGTGCCAGCAGCGGACCGGACAGGGTGGCCAAAAACATTCAGTACTTC. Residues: CASSGPDRVAKNIQYF.

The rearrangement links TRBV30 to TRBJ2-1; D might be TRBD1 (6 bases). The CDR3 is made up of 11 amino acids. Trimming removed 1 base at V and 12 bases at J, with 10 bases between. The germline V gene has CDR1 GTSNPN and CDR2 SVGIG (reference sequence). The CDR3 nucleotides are TGTGCCTGGAGTGAGTGGACAGCGCAGTTCTTC. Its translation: CAWSEWTAQFF.

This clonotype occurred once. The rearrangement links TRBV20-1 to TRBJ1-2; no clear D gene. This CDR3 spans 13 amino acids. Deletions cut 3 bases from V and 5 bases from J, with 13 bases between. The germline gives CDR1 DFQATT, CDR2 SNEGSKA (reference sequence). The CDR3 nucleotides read TGCAGTGCTAGTTGGGCCCAGGAGTATGGCTACACCTTC. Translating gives CSASWAQEYGYTF.

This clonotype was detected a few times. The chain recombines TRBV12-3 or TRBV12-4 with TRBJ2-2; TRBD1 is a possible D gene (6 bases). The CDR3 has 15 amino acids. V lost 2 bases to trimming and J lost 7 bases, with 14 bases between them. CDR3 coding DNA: TGTGCCAGCAGTTTAAGTGGCAGGGGTGACGGGGAGCTGTTTTTT. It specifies CASSLSGRGDGELFF.

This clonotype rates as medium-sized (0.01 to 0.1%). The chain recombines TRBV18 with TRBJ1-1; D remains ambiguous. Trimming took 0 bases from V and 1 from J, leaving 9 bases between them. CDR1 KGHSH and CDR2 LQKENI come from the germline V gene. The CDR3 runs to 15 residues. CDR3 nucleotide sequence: TGTGCCAGCTCACCACCGATGAGCTCGAACACTGAAGCTTTCTTT. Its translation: CASSPPMSSNTEAFF.

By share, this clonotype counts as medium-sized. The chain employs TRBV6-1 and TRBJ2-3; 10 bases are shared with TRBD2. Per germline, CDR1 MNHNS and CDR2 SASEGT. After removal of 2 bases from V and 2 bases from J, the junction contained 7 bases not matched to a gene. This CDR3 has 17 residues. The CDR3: CASSERSGGANTDTQYF. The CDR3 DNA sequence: TGTGCCAGCAGTGAAAGGAGCGGGGGGGCCAACACAGATACGCAGTATTTT.

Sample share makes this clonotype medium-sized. The CDR3 bases are TGTGCCAGCTCGGTAGGGAGAGGCACTGAAGCTTTCTTT. Amino acid sequence: CASSVGRGTEAFF. V is TRBV18 and J is TRBJ1-1; D uncertain. The germline V gene encodes CDR1 KGHSH and CDR2 LQKENI. V was trimmed by 6 bases and J by 4 bases, leaving 12 bases between them. The CDR3 covers 13 residues.

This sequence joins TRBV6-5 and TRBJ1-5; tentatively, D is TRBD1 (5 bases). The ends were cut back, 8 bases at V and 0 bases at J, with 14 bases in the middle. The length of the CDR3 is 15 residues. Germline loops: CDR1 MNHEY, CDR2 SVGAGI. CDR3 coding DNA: TGTGCCAGCTGGGACGCAGGGAATAGCAATCAGCCCCAGCATTTT. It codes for CASWDAGNSNQPQHF.

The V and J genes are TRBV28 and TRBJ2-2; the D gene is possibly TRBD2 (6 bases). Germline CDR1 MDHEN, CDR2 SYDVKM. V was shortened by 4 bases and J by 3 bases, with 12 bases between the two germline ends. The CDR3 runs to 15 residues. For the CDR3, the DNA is TGTGCCAGCAGTTCTAGCGAAAGATACACCGGGGAGCTGTTTTTT. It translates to CASSSSERYTGELFF. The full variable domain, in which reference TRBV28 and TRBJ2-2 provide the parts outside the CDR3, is DVKVTQSSRYLVKRTGEKVFLECVQDMDHENMFWYRQDPGLGLRLIYFSYDVKMKEKGDIPEGYSVSREKKERFSLILESASTNQTSMYLCASSSSERYTGELFFGEGSRLTVL.

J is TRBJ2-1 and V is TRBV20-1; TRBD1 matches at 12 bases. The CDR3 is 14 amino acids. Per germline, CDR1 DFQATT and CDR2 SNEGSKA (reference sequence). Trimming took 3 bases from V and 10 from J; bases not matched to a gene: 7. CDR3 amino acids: CSASLGQGASEQFF. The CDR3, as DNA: TGCAGTGCTAGTTTGGGACAGGGGGCGTCGGAGCAGTTCTTC.

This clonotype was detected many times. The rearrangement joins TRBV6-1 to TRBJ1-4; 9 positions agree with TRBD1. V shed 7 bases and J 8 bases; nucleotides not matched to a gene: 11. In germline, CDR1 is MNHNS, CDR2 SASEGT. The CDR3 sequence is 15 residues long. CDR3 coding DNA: TGTGCCAGCAAGACTGACGGGACAGGGAGAGAAAAACTGTTTTTT. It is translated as CASKTDGTGREKLFF.

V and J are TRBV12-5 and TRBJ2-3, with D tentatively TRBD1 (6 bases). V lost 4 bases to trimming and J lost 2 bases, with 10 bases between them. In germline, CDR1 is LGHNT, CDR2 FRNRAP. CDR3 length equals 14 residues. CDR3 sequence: CASGSDSHTDTQYF. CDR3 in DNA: TGTGCTAGTGGTTCGGACAGTCACACAGATACGCAGTATTTT. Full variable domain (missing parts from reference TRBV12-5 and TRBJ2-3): DARVTQTPRHKVTEMGQEVTMRCQPILGHNTVFWYRQTMMQGLELLAYFRNRAPLDDSGMPKDRFSAEMPDATLATLKIQPSEPRDSAVYFCASGSDSHTDTQYFGPGTRLTVL.

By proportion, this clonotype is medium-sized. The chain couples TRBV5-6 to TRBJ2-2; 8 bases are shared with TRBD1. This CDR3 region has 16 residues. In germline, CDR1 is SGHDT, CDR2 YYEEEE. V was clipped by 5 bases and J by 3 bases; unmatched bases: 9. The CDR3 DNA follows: TGTGCCAGCAGACGGCAGGGGGCGTATTACACCGGGGAGCTGTTTTTT. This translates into CASRRQGAYYTGELFF.

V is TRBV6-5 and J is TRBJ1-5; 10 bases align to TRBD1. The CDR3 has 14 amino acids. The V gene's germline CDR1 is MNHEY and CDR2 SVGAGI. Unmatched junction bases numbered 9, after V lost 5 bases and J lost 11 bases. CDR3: CASSTRTGGPTQHF. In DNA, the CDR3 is TGTGCCAGCAGTACCCGGACAGGGGGGCCGACCCAGCATTTT.

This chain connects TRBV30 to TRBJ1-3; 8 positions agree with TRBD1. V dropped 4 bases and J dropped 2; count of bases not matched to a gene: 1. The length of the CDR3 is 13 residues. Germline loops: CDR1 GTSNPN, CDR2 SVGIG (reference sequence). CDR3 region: CAWNRGTGNTIYF. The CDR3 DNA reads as TGTGCCTGGAACAGGGGGACTGGAAACACCATATATTTT.

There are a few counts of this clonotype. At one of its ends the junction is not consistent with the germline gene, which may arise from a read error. The chain's CDR3 is CASSYSDRGFSGNTIYF. CDR3 bases: TGTGCCAGCAGTTACTCGGACAGGGGATTCTCTGGAAACACCATATATTTT. The chain joins TRBV10-3 to TRBJ1-3; the match to TRBD1 covers 9 bases. In germline, CDR1 is ENHRY, CDR2 SYGVKD. This CDR3 is built from 17 residues.

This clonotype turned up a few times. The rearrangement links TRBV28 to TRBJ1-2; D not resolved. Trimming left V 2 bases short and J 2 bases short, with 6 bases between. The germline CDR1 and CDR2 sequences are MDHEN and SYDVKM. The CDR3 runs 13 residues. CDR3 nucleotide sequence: TGTGCCAGCAGTTTACGGCTGAACTATGGCTACACCTTC. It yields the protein CASSLRLNYGYTF.

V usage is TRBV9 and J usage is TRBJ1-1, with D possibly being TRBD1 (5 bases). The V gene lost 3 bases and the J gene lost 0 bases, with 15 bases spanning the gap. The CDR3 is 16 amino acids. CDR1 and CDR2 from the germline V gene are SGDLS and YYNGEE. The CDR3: CASSAGPQGLNTEAFF. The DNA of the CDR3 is TGTGCCAGCAGCGCCGGACCCCAGGGTTTGAACACTGAAGCTTTCTTT.

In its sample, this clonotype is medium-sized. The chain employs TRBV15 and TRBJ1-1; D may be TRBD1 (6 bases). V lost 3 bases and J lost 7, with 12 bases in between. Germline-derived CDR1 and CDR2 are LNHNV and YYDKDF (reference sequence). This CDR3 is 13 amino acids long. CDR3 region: CATSSRTAGEAFF. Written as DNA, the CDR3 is TGTGCCACCAGCAGTAGGACAGCCGGTGAAGCTTTCTTT.